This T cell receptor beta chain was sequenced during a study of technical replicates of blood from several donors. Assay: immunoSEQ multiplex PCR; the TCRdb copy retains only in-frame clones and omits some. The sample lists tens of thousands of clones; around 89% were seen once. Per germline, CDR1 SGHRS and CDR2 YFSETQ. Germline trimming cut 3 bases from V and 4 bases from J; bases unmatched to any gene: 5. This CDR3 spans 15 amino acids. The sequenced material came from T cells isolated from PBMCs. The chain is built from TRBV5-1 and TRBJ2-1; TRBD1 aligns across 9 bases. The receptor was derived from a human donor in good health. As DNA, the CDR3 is TGCGCCAGCAGCTCAGGGACAGGGCCATACAATGAGCAGTTCTTC. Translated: CASSSGTGPYNEQFF.